This T cell receptor (beta chain) was recorded in a study of CD8+CD57+ T cells in acquired aplastic anemia. Overall study context: CD4+ and CD8+ cells, once sorted, gave DNA averaging roughly 3 ug.

Germline V gene sequence: CDR1 LNHDA, CDR2 SQIVND (reference sequence). There are 16 residues in the CDR3. V was pared by 1 base and J by 4 bases, with 17 bases between. This clonotype has more than one count but fewer than ten. Its antigen remains unknown. Researchers used genomic DNA as the template to profile TCR beta VDJ and CDR3. TCRdb reprocessed the reads with MiXCR, giving one entry per CDR3 protein. The top ten hold under 55% of the sample, which has over 150,000 distinct CDR3 sequences, more than 60% seen once. An expansion of CD8+CD57+ cells by flow cytometry had been shown in patients chosen for sequencing. By the time of blood sampling, patients had still received no therapy. General study results and limits: In common between the patients and the controls were nearly 30 CD8+ CDR3 sequences. Significance was not reached for CD8+ Simpson's diversity between patients and controls.

The sequencing input was sorted CD4+, CD8+, or CD8+CD57+ T cells (not recorded which) from PBMCs. The sequence came from a human donor with aplastic anemia. This sequence joins TRBV19 and TRBJ2-7; a possible D gene is TRBD2 (5 bases). Here the CDR3 reads CASSIVGGMGWYEQYF. CDR3 DNA sequence: TGTGCCAGTAGTATAGTCGGAGGAATGGGGTGGTACGAGCAGTACTTC.